This is a list of T cell receptor beta chains from one sample in a study of control samples from healthy donors and cancer patients. The repertoire was sequenced with immunoSEQ multiplex PCR; TCRdb's copy has only in-frame clones and lacks some. The table records 90,000 to 100,000 clones, 79% of them present only once. The sequencing input was blood. The receptors stem from a woman in her 30s in good health. CDR3s include the opening cysteine and the closing phenylalanine or tryptophan.

V	J	CDR3
TRBV3-1/TRBV3-2	TRBJ2-7	CASSQDGGGHTSSYEQYF
TRBV5-1	TRBJ2-1	CASSVSGGTNNEQFF
TRBV2	TRBJ2-7	CASRTTWQYF
TRBV27	TRBJ2-7	CASRNGRGRYEQYF
TRBV7-2	TRBJ2-2	CASSWGTDTGELFF
TRBV18	TRBJ2-5	CASSWADGKTQYF
TRBV29-1	TRBJ2-7	CSVRKMTSGVEQYF
TRBV10-2	TRBJ2-1	CASMQGLSNEQFF
TRBV19	TRBJ1-5	CASSIRGNSNQPQHF
TRBV27	TRBJ2-7	CASSFSGTGYNEQYF
TRBV5-5	TRBJ2-1	CASTSVAGGTDEQFF
TRBV5-8	TRBJ2-3	CASSLDRGWTDTQYF
TRBV5-1	TRBJ2-7	CASSLNSASSYEQYF
TRBV3-1/TRBV3-2	TRBJ1-6	CASSQERSPLHF
TRBV6-5	TRBJ1-1	CASRGGYYTEAFF
TRBV11-2	TRBJ1-1	CASSSAVPGTGNTEAFF
TRBV3-1/TRBV3-2	TRBJ2-7	CASSQDRDGDPLGYEQYF
TRBV6-4	TRBJ1-6	CASSDSAGSGLPLHF
TRBV19	TRBJ1-5	CASSGPSPGQPQHF
TRBV21-1	TRBJ2-5	CASSKKKGLEETQYF
TRBV3-1/TRBV3-2	TRBJ2-1	CASSPRMGYNEQFF
TRBV9	TRBJ1-2	CASSPRGRDYGYTF
TRBV5-1	TRBJ2-7	CASSLAGWVYEQYF
TRBV30	TRBJ2-2	CAWSVAGELFF
TRBV2	TRBJ2-2	CASSHHDRVNNTGELFF
TRBV4-2	TRBJ1-3	CASSQVEGTSGNTIYF
TRBV7-9	TRBJ2-1	CASSASSGGAYNEQFF
TRBV29-1	TRBJ2-3	CSVERESTQYF
TRBV3-1/TRBV3-2	TRBJ2-7	CASSIAGGPYEQYF
TRBV4-2	TRBJ2-7	CASSPPPGATSYEQYF
TRBV5-4	TRBJ1-2	CASSLAGVEYGYTF
TRBV29-1	TRBJ1-2	CSVALGGQGSYGYTF
TRBV10-2	TRBJ2-7	CASSESGLSEQYF
TRBV6-1	TRBJ1-5	CASSEWGSNQPQHF
TRBV7-8	TRBJ1-6	CASRPGTANSPLHF